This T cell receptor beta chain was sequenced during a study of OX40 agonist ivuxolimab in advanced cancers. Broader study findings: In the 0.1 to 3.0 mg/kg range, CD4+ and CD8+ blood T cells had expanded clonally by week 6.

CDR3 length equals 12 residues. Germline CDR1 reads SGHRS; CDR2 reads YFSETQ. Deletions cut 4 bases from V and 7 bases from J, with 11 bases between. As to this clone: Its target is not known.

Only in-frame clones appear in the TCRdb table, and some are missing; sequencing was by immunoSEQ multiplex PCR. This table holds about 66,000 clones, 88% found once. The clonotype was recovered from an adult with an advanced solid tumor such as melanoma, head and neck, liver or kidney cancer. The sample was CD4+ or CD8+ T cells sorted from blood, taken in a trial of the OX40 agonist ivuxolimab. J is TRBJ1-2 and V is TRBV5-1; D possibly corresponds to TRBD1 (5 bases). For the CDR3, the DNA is TGCGCCAGCAGCATAAGGGGTGGTGGCTACACCTTC. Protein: CASSIRGGGYTF.